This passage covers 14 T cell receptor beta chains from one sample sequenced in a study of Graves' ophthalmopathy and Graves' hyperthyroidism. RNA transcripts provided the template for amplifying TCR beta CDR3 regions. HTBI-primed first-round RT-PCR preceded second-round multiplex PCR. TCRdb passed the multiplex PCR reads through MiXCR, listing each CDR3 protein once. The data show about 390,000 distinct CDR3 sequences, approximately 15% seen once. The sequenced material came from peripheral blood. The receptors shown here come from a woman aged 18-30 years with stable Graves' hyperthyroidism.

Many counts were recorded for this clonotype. For the CDR3, the DNA is TGTGCCAGCAGCCACGCGACAGGGGTTGGCACTGAAGCTTTCTTT. Encoded protein: CASSHATGVGTEAFF. The V gene is TRBV3-1, the J gene TRBJ1-1; 8 nucleotides align to TRBD1. Trimming cost V 3 bases and J 4 bases; bases outside gene matches: 7. Germline lookup yields CDR1 LGHDT and CDR2 YNNKEL (reference sequence). The CDR3 has 15 residues.

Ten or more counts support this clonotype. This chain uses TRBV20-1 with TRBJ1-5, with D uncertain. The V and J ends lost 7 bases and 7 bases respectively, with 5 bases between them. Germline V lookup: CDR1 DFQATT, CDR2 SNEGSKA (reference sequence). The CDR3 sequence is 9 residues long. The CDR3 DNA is TGCAGTGTTGGACAGCCCCAGCATTTT. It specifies CSVGQPQHF.

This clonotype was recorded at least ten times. The CDR3 loop reads CASSLNQGISAQHF. The DNA of the CDR3 is TGTGCCAGCAGTTTAAATCAGGGCATTTCAGCCCAGCATTTT. The chain employs TRBV12-3 or TRBV12-4 and TRBJ1-5; D may be TRBD1 (5 bases). The V and J ends lost 2 bases and 11 bases respectively, with 16 bases between them. The CDR3 has 14 residues.

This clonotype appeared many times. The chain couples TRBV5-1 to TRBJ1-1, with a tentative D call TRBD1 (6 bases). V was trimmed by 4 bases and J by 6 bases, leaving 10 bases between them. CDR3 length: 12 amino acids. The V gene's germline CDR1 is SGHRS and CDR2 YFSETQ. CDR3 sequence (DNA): TGCGCCAGCAGCGGGGACACCCCTGAAGCTTTCTTT. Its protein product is CASSGDTPEAFF.

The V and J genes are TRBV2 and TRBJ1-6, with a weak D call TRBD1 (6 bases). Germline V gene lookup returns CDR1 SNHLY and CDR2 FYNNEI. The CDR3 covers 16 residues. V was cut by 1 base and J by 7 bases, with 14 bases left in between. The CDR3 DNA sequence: TGTGCCAGCAGTGAAGAACAGGGCCGATCAAATTCACCCCTCCACTTT. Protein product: CASSEEQGRSNSPLHF.

In nucleotides, the CDR3 is TGTGCCAGCAGCCAAGATATAGCAGGGTATGGCTACACCTTC. It specifies CASSQDIAGYGYTF. The rearrangement joins TRBV3-1 to TRBJ1-2; weak D call: TRBD1 (5 bases). In germline, CDR1 is LGHDT, CDR2 YNNKEL (reference sequence). Deletions cut 0 bases from V and 5 bases from J, with 10 bases between. The CDR3 spans 14 residues.

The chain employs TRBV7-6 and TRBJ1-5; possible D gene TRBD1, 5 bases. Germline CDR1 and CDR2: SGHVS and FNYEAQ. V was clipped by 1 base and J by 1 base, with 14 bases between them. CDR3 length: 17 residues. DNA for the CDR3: TGTGCCAGCAGCTTAGGTTACGGGGCTAAGAGCAATCAGCCCCAGCATTTT. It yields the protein CASSLGYGAKSNQPQHF.

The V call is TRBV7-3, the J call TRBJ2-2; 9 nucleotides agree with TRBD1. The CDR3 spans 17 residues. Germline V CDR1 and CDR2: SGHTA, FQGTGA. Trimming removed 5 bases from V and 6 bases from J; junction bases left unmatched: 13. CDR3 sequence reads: CASSLAPGTGGAGELFF. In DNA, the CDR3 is TGTGCCAGCAGCCTAGCGCCCGGAACAGGGGGCGCCGGGGAGCTGTTTTTT.

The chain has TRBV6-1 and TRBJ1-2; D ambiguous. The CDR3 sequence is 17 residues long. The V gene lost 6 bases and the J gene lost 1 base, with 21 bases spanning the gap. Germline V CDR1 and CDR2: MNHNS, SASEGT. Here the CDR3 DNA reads TGTGCCAGCAGCCCCCCGAGAGCGGGCATCAGTAACTATGGCTACACCTTC. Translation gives CASSPPRAGISNYGYTF.

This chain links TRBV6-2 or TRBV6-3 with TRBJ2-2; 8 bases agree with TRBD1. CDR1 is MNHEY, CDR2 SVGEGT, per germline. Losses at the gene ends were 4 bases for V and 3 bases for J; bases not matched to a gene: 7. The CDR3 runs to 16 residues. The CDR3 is CASSSGQGLYTGELFF. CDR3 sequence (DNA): TGTGCCAGCAGTTCCGGACAGGGCCTCTACACCGGGGAGCTGTTTTTT.

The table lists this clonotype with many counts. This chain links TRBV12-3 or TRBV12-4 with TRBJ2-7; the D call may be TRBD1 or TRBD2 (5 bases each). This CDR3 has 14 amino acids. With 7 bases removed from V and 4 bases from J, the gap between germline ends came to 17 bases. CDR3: CASTYRGPSYEQYF. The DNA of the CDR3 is TGTGCCAGCACTTACCGGGGACCCTCTTACGAGCAGTACTTC.

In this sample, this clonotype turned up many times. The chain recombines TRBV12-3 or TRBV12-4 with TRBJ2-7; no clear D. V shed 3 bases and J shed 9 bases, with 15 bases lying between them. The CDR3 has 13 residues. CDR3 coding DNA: TGTGCCAGCAGTTTGGGTCGGTCTGTGGCGCAGTACTTC. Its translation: CASSLGRSVAQYF.

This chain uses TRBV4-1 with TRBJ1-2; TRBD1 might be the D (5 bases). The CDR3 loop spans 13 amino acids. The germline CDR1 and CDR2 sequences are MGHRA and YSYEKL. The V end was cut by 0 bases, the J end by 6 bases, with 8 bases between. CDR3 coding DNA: TGCGCCAGCAGCCAAGATACGGGGGATGGCTACACCTTC. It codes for CASSQDTGDGYTF.

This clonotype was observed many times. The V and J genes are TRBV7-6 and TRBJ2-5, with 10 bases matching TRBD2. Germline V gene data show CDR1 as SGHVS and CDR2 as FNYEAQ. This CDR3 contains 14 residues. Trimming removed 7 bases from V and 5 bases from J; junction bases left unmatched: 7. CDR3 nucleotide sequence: TGTGCCAGCACTCTAGCGGGGGCCGGGGAGACCCAGTACTTC. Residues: CASTLAGAGETQYF. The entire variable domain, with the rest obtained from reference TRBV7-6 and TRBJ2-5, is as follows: GAGVSQSPRYKVTKRGQDVALRCDPISGHVSLYWYRQALGQGPEFLTYFNYEAQQDKSGLPNDRFSAERPEGSISTLTIQRTEQRDSAMYRCASTLAGAGETQYFGPGTRLLVL.